The 5 T cell receptor beta chains given below trace back to one sample, sequenced in a study of T-cell memory formation after mild COVID-19. TCRdb analysed the 5' RACE reads with MiXCR anew, one entry per CDR3 protein. The table has hundreds of thousands of distinct CDR3 sequences, about a sixth seen once; the top ten hold about 12%. Specimen: PBMCs or a T cell subset sorted from them (not recorded which). The receptors were sampled from an adult woman who had mild COVID-19 (a few samples of this study predate the infection). Cell type and time point are not known.

This chain links TRBV4-3 with TRBJ2-3, with D possibly TRBD1 on 7 matching bases. The germline V gene encodes CDR1 LGHNA and CDR2 YSLEER. V was pared by 2 bases and J by 3 bases, with 15 bases between. The CDR3 has 16 residues. CDR3 sequence reads: CASSQPGGSGTDTQYF. CDR3 in DNA: TGCGCCAGCAGCCAACCAGGGGGGAGTGGAACAGATACGCAGTATTTT.

This clonotype has a handful of counts. The chain joins TRBV12-3 or TRBV12-4 to TRBJ1-1, with D hard to call. This CDR3 comprises 14 residues. V was trimmed by 5 bases and J by 0 bases, leaving 10 bases between them. The CDR3 is CASSRVFMNTEAFF. In DNA form, the CDR3 reads TGTGCCAGCAGTCGGGTGTTTATGAACACTGAAGCTTTCTTT.

The J gene is TRBJ1-2, the V gene TRBV4-3, with 11 bases aligning to TRBD1. V gave up 1 base and J gave up 8 bases; unmatched junction bases: 9. CDR1 LGHNA and CDR2 YSLEER come from the germline V gene. This CDR3 is 16 amino acids long. Here the CDR3 reads CASSQGIGQGAEGYTF. As DNA, the CDR3 is TGCGCCAGCAGCCAAGGTATTGGACAGGGGGCGGAAGGCTACACCTTC.

The J gene is TRBJ2-1, the V gene TRBV6-1; 13 nucleotides match TRBD2. The CDR3 covers 16 residues. The V gene's germline CDR1 is MNHNS and CDR2 SASEGT. Trimming took 5 bases from V and 7 from J; bases not matched to a gene: 8. CDR3 in DNA: TGTGCCAGCAGTTGGACTAGCGGGGGAATGAAAAATGAGCAGTTCTTC. Its protein product is CASSWTSGGMKNEQFF.

The V and J genes are TRBV9 and TRBJ2-2; 9 nucleotides match TRBD2. The V segment lost 6 bases and the J segment 1 base; nucleotides outside the gene matches: 1. The germline CDR1 and CDR2 sequences are SGDLS and YYNGEE. The CDR3 is 14 amino acids. The DNA of the CDR3 is TGTGCCAGCATACTAGCGGGGAACACCGGGGAGCTGTTTTTT. Amino acid sequence: CASILAGNTGELFF.